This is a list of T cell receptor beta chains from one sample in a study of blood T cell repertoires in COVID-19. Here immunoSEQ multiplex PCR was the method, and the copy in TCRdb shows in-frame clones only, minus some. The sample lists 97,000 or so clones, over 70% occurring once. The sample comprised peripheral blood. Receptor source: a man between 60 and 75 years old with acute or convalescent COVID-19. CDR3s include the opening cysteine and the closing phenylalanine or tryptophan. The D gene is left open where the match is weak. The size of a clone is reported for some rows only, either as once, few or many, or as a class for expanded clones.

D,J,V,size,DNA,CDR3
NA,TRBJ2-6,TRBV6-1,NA,TGTGCCAGCAGTGAAGCTTCAGGATCCGGGGCCAACGTCCTGACTTTC,CASSEASGSGANVLTF
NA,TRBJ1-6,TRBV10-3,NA,TGTGCCATCAGTGCCTTTGAAAAGAGCTCCTATAATTCACCCCTCCACTTT,CAISAFEKSSYNSPLHF
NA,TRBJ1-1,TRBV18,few,TGTGCCAGCTCACCTGACGGACAGATTGAAGCTTTCTTT,CASSPDGQIEAFF
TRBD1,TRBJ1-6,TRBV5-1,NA,TGCGCCAGCAGCCTACAGGGGACCAATTCACCCCTCCACTTT,CASSLQGTNSPLHF
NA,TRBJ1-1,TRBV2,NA,TGTGCCAGCAACGGAGGGGTGTCGATAGTGAACACTGAAGCTTTCTTT,CASNGGVSIVNTEAFF
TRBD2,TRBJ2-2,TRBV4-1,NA,TGCGCCAGCAGCCAACGAGAGCGGGGGCTCACCGGGGAGCTGTTTTTT,CASSQRERGLTGELFF
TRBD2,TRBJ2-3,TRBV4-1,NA,TGCGCCAGCATACCCCCCACTTCGGGGGGGGCCCTAGATACGCAGTATTTT,CASIPPTSGGALDTQYF
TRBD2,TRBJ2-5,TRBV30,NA,TGTGCCTGGAGTACCCAGCGGGGTCACCAAGAGACCCAGTACTTC,CAWSTQRGHQETQYF
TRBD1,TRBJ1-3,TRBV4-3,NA,TGCGCCAGCAGCTCCTCCGGGACAGTCTCTGGAAACACCATATATTTT,CASSSSGTVSGNTIYF
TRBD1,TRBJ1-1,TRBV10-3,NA,TGTGCCATCAGGAGCAGGGGGATTATGAACACTGAAGCTTTCTTT,CAIRSRGIMNTEAFF
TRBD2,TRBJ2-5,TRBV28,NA,TGTGCTTTGGGGAGCGGGAGTCCGGGAGAGACCCAGTACTTC,CALGSGSPGETQYF
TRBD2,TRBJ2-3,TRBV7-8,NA,TGTGCCAGCACCCCTAGCGGGAGCCGCACAGATACGCAGTATTTT,CASTPSGSRTDTQYF
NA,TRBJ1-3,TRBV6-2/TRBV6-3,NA,TGTGCCAGCAGCCGACAGGGAAACACCATATATTTT,CASSRQGNTIYF
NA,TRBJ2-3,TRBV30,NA,TGTGCCTGGGAACCGAGGACTAGCACAGATACGCAGTATTTT,CAWEPRTSTDTQYF
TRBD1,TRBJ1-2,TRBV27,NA,TGTGCCAGCAGTTTACAGGGGGCTAGTGGCTACACCTTC,CASSLQGASGYTF
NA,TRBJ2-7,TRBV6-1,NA,TGTGCCAGCAGTGAAATCACGGGAAACTACGAGCAGTACTTC,CASSEITGNYEQYF
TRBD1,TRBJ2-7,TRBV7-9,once,TGTGCCAGCAGCCCGGGGACGACAGGGGCCCACGAGCAGTACTTC,CASSPGTTGAHEQYF
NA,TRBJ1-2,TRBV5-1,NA,TGCGCCAGTAGGACGGAGGCTAACTATGGCTACACCTTC,CASRTEANYGYTF
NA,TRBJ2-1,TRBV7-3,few,TGTGCCAGCAGCCCCAACAGGTTCCCACCCTACAATGAGCAGTTCTTC,CASSPNRFPPYNEQFF
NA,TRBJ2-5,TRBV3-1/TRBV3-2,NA,TGTGCCAGCATCGGCGGACAAGAGACCCAGTACTTC,CASIGGQETQYF
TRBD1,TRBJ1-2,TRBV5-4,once,TGTGCCAGCAGCTCCGCGACAGGGGCGCGATATGGCTACACCTTC,CASSSATGARYGYTF
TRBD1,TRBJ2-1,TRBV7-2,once,TGTGCCAGCAGCTTGGACAGGGGTCCCTACAATGAGCAGTTCTTC,CASSLDRGPYNEQFF
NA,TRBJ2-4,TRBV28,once,TGTGCCAGCAGTTCCCCCGGGGAAACGTCCAAAAACATTCAGTACTTC,CASSSPGETSKNIQYF
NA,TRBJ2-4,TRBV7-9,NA,TGTGCCAGCAGCTTGTATAGGGGAGCCAAAAACATTCAGTACTTC,CASSLYRGAKNIQYF
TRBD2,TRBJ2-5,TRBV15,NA,TGTGCCACCAGCGGCCAACTAGCGGGAGGAAGGCAAGAGACCCAGTACTTC,CATSGQLAGGRQETQYF
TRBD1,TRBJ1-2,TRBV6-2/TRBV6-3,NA,TGTGCCAGCAGTGGACCGGGACAGGGGGCTAGAGGCTATGGCTACACCTTC,CASSGPGQGARGYGYTF
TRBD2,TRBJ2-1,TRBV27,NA,TGTGCCAGCAGTTTGGGCGGGAGCCGCTCCAATGAGCAGTTCTTC,CASSLGGSRSNEQFF